The subject of this entry is one T cell receptor beta chain. Its specificity is not known. The CDR3 runs to 12 residues. Per the germline V gene, CDR1 is LGHNT and CDR2 is FRNRAP. Trimming removed 5 bases at V and 7 bases at J, with 9 bases between. Clones were read by immunoSEQ multiplex PCR, and TCRdb kept only the in-frame ones, dropping some. The profile shows tens of thousands of clones, approximately 71% of them singletons. The sample originates from a study of vaccination effects on CD4 cells after COVID-19. At the end of about 10 days of culture, CD4+ T cells were isolated. The chain employs TRBV12-5 and TRBJ1-5, with D hard to call. This sequence originates from a human donor who received a COVID-19 vaccine. Source: CD4+ T cells from PBMCs cultured without peptide, taken before COVID-19 vaccination. The chain's CDR3 is CASGPGGQPQHF. Here the CDR3 DNA reads TGTGCTAGTGGTCCAGGAGGGCAGCCCCAGCATTTT.